This TCR beta chain was captured by sequencing in a study of T cells in Graves' hyperthyroidism and ophthalmopathy. Regarding the study as a whole: Most clonotypes that expanded in the thyroid above 0.001 also showed up in blood.

Amplified regions were TCR beta CDR3 sequences from RNA transcripts. HTBI primers drove first-round RT-PCR of the TCR CDR3. MiXCR, run by TCRdb on the multiplex PCR reads, gives a single entry per CDR3 protein. The data hold about 840,000 distinct CDR3 sequences, with 35% to 40% observed a single time. V lost 0 bases and J lost 2, with 7 bases in between. The CDR3 runs 13 residues. CDR1 DFQATT and CDR2 SNEGSKA come from the germline V gene (reference sequence). This clonotype has ten or more counts. Its antigen is still unknown. Exclusion of patients followed from uncontrolled infection, other autoimmune disease, pregnancy or lactation. Using more than 8 ml of fresh peripheral blood, PBMCs were prepared.

The chain employs TRBV20-1 and TRBJ1-2, with D possibly matching TRBD1 (5 bases). Sequenced sample: blood. The sequence was obtained from a man aged 18 to 30 with Graves' hyperthyroidism. The CDR3 region is CSARDDRNYGYTF. As DNA, the CDR3 is TGCAGTGCTAGAGACGACAGAAACTATGGCTACACCTTC.